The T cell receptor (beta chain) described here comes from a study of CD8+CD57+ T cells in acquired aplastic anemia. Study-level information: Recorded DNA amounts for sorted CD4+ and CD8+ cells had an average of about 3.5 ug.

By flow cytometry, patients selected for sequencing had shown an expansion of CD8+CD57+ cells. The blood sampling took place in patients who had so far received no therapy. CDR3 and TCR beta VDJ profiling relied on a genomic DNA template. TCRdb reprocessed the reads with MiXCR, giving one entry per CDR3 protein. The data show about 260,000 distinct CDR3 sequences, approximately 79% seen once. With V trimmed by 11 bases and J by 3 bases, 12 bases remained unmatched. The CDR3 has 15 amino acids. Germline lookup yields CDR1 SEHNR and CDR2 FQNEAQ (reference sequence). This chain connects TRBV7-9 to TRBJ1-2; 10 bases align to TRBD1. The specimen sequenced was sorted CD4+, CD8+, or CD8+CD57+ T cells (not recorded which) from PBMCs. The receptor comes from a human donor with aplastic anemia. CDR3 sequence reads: CACDLTGGDDYGYTF. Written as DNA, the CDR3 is TGTGCCTGCGACTTGACAGGGGGCGACGACTATGGCTACACCTTC.